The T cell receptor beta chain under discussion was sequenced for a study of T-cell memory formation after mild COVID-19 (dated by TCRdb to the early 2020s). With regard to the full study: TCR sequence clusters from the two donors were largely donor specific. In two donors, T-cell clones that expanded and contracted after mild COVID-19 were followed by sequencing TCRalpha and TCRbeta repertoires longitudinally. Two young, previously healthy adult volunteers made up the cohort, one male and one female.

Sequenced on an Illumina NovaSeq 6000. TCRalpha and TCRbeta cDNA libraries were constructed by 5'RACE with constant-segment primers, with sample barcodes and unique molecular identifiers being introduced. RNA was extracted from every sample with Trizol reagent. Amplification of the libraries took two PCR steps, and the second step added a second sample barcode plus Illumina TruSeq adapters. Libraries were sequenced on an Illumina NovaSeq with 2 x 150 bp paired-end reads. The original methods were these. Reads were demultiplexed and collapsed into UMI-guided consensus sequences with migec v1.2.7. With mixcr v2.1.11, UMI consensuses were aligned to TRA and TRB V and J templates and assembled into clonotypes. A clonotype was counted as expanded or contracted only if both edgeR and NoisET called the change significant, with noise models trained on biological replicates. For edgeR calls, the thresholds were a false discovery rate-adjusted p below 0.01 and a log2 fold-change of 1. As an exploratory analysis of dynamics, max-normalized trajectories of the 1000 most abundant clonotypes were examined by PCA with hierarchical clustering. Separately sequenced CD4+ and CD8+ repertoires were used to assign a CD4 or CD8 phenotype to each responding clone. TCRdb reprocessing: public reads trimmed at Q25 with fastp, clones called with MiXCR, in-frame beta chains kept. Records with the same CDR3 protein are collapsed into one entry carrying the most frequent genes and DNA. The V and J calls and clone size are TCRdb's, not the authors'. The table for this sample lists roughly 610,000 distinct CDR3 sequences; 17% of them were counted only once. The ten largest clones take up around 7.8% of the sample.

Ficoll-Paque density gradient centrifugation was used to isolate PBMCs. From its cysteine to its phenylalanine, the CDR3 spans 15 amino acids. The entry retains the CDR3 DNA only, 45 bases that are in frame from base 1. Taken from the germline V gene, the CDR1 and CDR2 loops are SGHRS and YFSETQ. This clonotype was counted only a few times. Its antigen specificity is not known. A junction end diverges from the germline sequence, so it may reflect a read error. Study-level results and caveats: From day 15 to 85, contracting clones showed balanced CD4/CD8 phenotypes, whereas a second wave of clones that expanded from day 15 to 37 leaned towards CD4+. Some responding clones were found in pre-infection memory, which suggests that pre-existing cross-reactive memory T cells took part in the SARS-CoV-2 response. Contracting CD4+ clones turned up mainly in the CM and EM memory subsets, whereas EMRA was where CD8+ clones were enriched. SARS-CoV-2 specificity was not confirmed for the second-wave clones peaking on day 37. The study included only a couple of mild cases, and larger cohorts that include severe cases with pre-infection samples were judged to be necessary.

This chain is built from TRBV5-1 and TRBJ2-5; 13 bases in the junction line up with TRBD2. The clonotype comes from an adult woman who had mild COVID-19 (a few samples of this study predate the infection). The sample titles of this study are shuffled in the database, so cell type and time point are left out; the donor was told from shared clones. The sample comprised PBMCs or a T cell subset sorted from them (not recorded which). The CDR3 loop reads CSSSVTSGGAETQYF. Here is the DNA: TGCTCCAGCAGCGTCACTAGCGGGGGGGCAGAGACCCAGTACTTC.